One and the same sample provided the 27 T cell receptor beta chains below, sequenced in a study of CD4 T cells in relation to SARS-CoV-2 and coronaviruses. Their target antigens are unknown. Here immunoSEQ multiplex PCR was the method, and the copy in TCRdb shows in-frame clones only, minus some. The sample lists just over 35,000 clones, over 75% seen once, with 20% in the top ten. The sequencing input was memory CD4+ T cells from PBMCs, cultured in vitro. The receptors come from an adult with COVID-19.

The chain couples TRBV7-9 to TRBJ2-2; D might be TRBD2 (6 bases). CDR3 length: 16 residues. In germline, CDR1 is SEHNR, CDR2 FQNEAQ (reference sequence). V lost 5 bases and J 5 bases, leaving 18 bases between the germline ends. The CDR3 bases are TGTGCCAGCAGCCCAGGTGGAGGGGAGAGTACCGGGGAGCTGTTTTTT. It translates to CASSPGGGESTGELFF.

The J gene is TRBJ2-1, the V gene TRBV2, with D unresolved. The germline V gene has CDR1 SNHLY and CDR2 FYNNEI. CDR3 length equals 11 residues. V lost 6 bases to trimming and J lost 8 bases, with 8 bases between them. The CDR3 loop is CASRFNDEQFF. The CDR3, as DNA: TGTGCCAGCAGGTTTAATGATGAGCAGTTCTTC.

The CDR3 reads CASTEGGDPGGYTF. The CDR3 coding sequence is TGTGCCAGCACCGAAGGGGGGGACCCTGGGGGCTACACCTTC. The chain joins TRBV28 to TRBJ1-2, with a possible D match to TRBD1 (6 bases). The CDR3 length is 14 residues. Germline CDR1 reads MDHEN; CDR2 reads SYDVKM. Deletions cut 7 bases from V and 8 bases from J, with 20 bases between.

The rearrangement links TRBV6-1 to TRBJ2-2, with 9 positions matching TRBD1. The CDR3 is made up of 15 amino acids. V lost 1 base, J lost 3 bases, and 0 bases stayed unmatched. Germline V lookup: CDR1 MNHNS, CDR2 SASEGT. Here the CDR3 DNA reads TGTGCCAGCAGTGAAGGGACAGGGGACACCGGGGAGCTGTTTTTT. Encoded protein: CASSEGTGDTGELFF.

This clone was recorded a few times. The rearrangement uses TRBV7-8 and TRBJ1-1; 8 positions match TRBD1. This CDR3 has 13 amino acids. CDR1 is SGHVS and CDR2 is FQNEAQ in the germline V gene. J gave up 4 bases and V 2 bases, and 0 bases lay outside the gene matches. The CDR3 DNA reads as TGTGCCAGCAGCTTAACAGGGGGCACTGAAGCTTTCTTT. Amino acid sequence: CASSLTGGTEAFF. The variable domain in full, completed from reference TRBV7-8 and TRBJ1-1, reads GAGVSQSPRYKVAKRGQDVALRCDPISGHVSLFWYQQALGQGPEFLTYFQNEAQLDKSGLPSDRFFAERPEGSVSTLKIQRTQQEDSAVYLCASSLTGGTEAFFGQGTRLTVV.

The table lists this clone with a count of one. V is TRBV9 and J is TRBJ2-1; the match to TRBD2 covers 8 bases. The CDR3 runs to 15 residues. With 3 bases clipped from V and 0 bases from J, the junction kept 2 bases outside the gene matches. Germline CDR1 reads SGDLS; CDR2 reads YYNGEE. The CDR3 DNA is TGTGCCAGCAGCGAGAGCGGGAGCTCCTACAATGAGCAGTTCTTC. This codes for CASSESGSSYNEQFF.

This clone was seen a handful of times. V and J are TRBV28 and TRBJ2-2, with D tentatively TRBD1 (6 bases). Trimming shortened V by 4 bases and J by 4 bases, and 13 bases separated the two germline ends. The germline V gene encodes CDR1 MDHEN and CDR2 SYDVKM. The CDR3 has 15 amino acids. The DNA of the CDR3 is TGTGCCAGCAGTTCGGACAGACAGACCACCGGGGAGCTGTTTTTT. The encoded protein is CASSSDRQTTGELFF. The whole variable domain, remainder taken from reference TRBV28 and TRBJ2-2, is DVKVTQSSRYLVKRTGEKVFLECVQDMDHENMFWYRQDPGLGLRLIYFSYDVKMKEKGDIPEGYSVSREKKERFSLILESASTNQTSMYLCASSSDRQTTGELFFGEGSRLTVL.

This clone was counted only a few times. V usage is TRBV6-2 or TRBV6-3 and J usage is TRBJ1-1; D is perhaps TRBD1 (6 bases). This CDR3 region has 13 residues. Germline CDR1 and CDR2: MNHEY and SVGEGT. The V and J ends lost 1 base and 8 bases respectively, with 11 bases between them. The CDR3: CASSYWTVEEAFF. The CDR3 nucleotides read TGTGCCAGCAGTTACTGGACAGTTGAAGAAGCTTTCTTT.

The chain uses TRBV5-4 and TRBJ2-5; 10 bases align to TRBD1. CDR1 is SGHNT and CDR2 is YYREEE in the germline V gene (reference sequence). The length of the CDR3 is 15 residues. Trimming took 4 bases from V and 1 from J; bases not matched to a gene: 4. This CDR3 reads CASSRGQGVQETQYF. For the CDR3, the DNA is TGTGCCAGCAGCCGCGGACAGGGGGTCCAAGAGACCCAGTACTTC.

This clone was detected a few times. V is TRBV5-1 and J is TRBJ2-1; no clear D gene. The V and J ends lost 4 bases and 5 bases respectively, with 4 bases between them. The germline gives CDR1 SGHRS, CDR2 YFSETQ. This CDR3 has 11 amino acids. CDR3 sequence reads: CASSRDNEQFF. DNA of the CDR3: TGCGCCAGCAGCCGGGACAATGAGCAGTTCTTC.

The chain joins TRBV10-1 to TRBJ2-1, with D unclear. This CDR3 region has 14 residues. V lost 5 bases, J lost 7 bases, and 15 bases lay in between. Germline V gene sequence: CDR1 WNHNN, CDR2 SYGVQD (reference sequence). This CDR3 is CASSSPPMGNEQFF. The CDR3 region has the DNA TGCGCCAGCAGTAGTCCCCCTATGGGGAATGAGCAGTTCTTC.

The genes are TRBV2 and TRBJ1-4, with 7 bases aligning to TRBD1. Germline CDR1 is SNHLY and CDR2 is FYNNEI. The CDR3 is 15 amino acids. The junction had 12 bases not matched to a gene; V was cut back by 7 bases and J by 7 bases. The CDR3 nucleotides are TGTGCCAGCACCCCGCAAACAGGGGTTCTTGAAAAACTGTTTTTT. It is translated as CASTPQTGVLEKLFF.

The chain combines TRBV4-1 with TRBJ2-3; D remains unclear. The CDR3 is made up of 13 amino acids. CDR1 is MGHRA, CDR2 YSYEKL, per germline. Trimming pared 6 bases from V and 0 bases from J, leaving 7 bases between. CDR3 amino acids: CASRPVSTDTQYF. The CDR3 DNA sequence: TGCGCCAGCAGACCAGTTAGCACAGATACGCAGTATTTT.

The V gene is TRBV5-1, the J gene TRBJ2-2, with no clear D. V shed 4 bases and J shed 1 base, with 11 bases lying between them. The CDR3 loop spans 15 amino acids. The germline V gene encodes CDR1 SGHRS and CDR2 YFSETQ. CDR3 loop: CASSTSAQNTGELFF. The CDR3 coding sequence is TGCGCCAGCAGCACATCAGCCCAGAACACCGGGGAGCTGTTTTTT.

This clone was found a few times. This chain joins TRBV11-2 and TRBJ2-2; TRBD1 matches 8 bases. The V segment lost 7 bases and the J segment 8 bases; nucleotides outside the gene matches: 21. Germline lookup yields CDR1 SGHAT and CDR2 FQNNGV. CDR3 size: 18 residues. CDR3 loop: CASTQLALDRVSAGELFF. The CDR3 nucleotides are TGTGCCAGCACCCAACTCGCCCTGGACAGGGTTAGCGCGGGGGAGCTGTTTTTT.

The chain couples TRBV28 to TRBJ2-5; 9 bases align to TRBD2. Germline trimming cut 2 bases from V and 6 bases from J; bases unmatched to any gene: 4. CDR1 is MDHEN and CDR2 is SYDVKM in the germline V gene. The length of the CDR3 is 14 residues. CDR3 sequence (DNA): TGTGCCAGCAGTTTAGCGGGAGGGGTCCAGACCCAGTACTTC. Translated, it gives CASSLAGGVQTQYF.

V is TRBV28 and J is TRBJ2-7, with 7 bases lining up with TRBD2. CDR3 length: 14 amino acids. V lost 3 bases, J lost 0 bases, and 2 bases stayed unmatched. Looked up from germline, CDR1 is MDHEN and CDR2 is SYDVKM. The CDR3 DNA sequence: TGTGCCAGCAGTTTCCAGCGGGGCTCCTACGAGCAGTACTTC. The encoded protein is CASSFQRGSYEQYF.

This clone came up a few times. The V call is TRBV19, the J call TRBJ1-2; D might be TRBD1 (5 bases). The germline V gene has CDR1 LNHDA and CDR2 SQIVND (reference sequence). V lost 7 bases, J lost 2 bases, and 11 bases lay in between. The CDR3 totals 13 residues. CDR3: CASTPGLNYGYTF. The CDR3 region has the DNA TGTGCCAGTACCCCAGGGCTCAACTATGGCTACACCTTC. The full variable domain, in which reference TRBV19 and TRBJ1-2 provide the parts outside the CDR3, is DGGITQSPKYLFRKEGQNVTLSCEQNLNHDAMYWYRQDPGQGLRLIYYSQIVNDFQKGDIAEGYSVSREKKESFPLTVTSAQKNPTAFYLCASTPGLNYGYTFGSGTRLTVV.

This clone was found a few times. CDR3 nucleotides: TGTGCCAGCAGCTTGTCGGGTACAGATACGCAGTATTTT. Residues: CASSLSGTDTQYF. The chain uses TRBV5-6 and TRBJ2-3; D remains ambiguous. The germline V and J ends were trimmed by 1 base and 3 bases, with 6 bases remaining between them. Germline values: CDR1 SGHDT, CDR2 YYEEEE. The CDR3 has 13 amino acids. The variable domain in full, with the rest retrieved from reference TRBV5-6 and TRBJ2-3, is DAGVTQSPTHLIKTRGQQVTLRCSPKSGHDTVSWYQQALGQGPQFIFQYYEEEERQRGNFPDRFSGHQFPNYSSELNVNALLLGDSALYLCASSLSGTDTQYFGPGTRLTVL.

The rearrangement uses TRBV5-6 and TRBJ2-5, with a tentative D call TRBD2 (6 bases). This CDR3 comprises 13 residues. Germline lookup yields CDR1 SGHDT and CDR2 YYEEEE. V lost 3 bases and J 4 bases, leaving 10 bases between the germline ends. CDR3 DNA sequence: TGTGCCAGCAGCTCGGGACTTCCAGAGACCCAGTACTTC. Translating gives CASSSGLPETQYF.

V usage is TRBV10-3 and J usage is TRBJ2-7, with 9 bases that match TRBD1. CDR3 length: 15 amino acids. CDR1 is ENHRY and CDR2 is SYGVKD in the germline V gene. After removal of 5 bases from V and 3 bases from J, the junction contained 8 bases not matched to a gene. CDR3 coding DNA: TGTGCCATCAGTTCTCCAGACAGGGGGGACTACGAGCAGTACTTC. Protein sequence: CAISSPDRGDYEQYF.

This rearrangement joins TRBV11-2 to TRBJ2-2; the match to TRBD2 covers 7 bases. Trimming at V came to 5 bases and at J to 4 bases, leaving 13 bases not matched to a gene. In germline, CDR1 is SGHAT, CDR2 FQNNGV. CDR3 size: 17 residues. In nucleotides, the CDR3 is TGTGCCAGCAGCCGACTCGGCGGGAGAGGCGGCACCGGGGAGCTGTTTTTT. Protein: CASSRLGGRGGTGELFF.

Points on this clone: The sample carries other DNA sequences with the same CDR3. V gene TRBV18 combines with J gene TRBJ2-7; the match to TRBD1 covers 7 bases. Germline V gene data show CDR1 as KGHSH and CDR2 as LQKENI. V was pared by 3 bases and J by 1 base, with 3 bases of the junction left unmatched. CDR3 length equals 14 residues. In nucleotides, the CDR3 is TGTGCCAGCTCACCGGGGACAGAATCCTACGAGCAGTACTTC. Protein: CASSPGTESYEQYF.

The genes are TRBV11-2 and TRBJ2-2; D not certain. The CDR3 is made up of 14 amino acids. Trimming took 0 bases from V and 5 from J, leaving 7 bases between them. In germline, CDR1 is SGHAT, CDR2 FQNNGV. CDR3 nucleotide sequence: TGTGCCAGCAGCTTAGATCGTGTGACCGGGGAGCTGTTTTTT. Residues: CASSLDRVTGELFF.

The chain joins TRBV20-1 to TRBJ2-7; D ambiguous. This CDR3 region has 14 residues. Germline V lookup: CDR1 DFQATT, CDR2 SNEGSKA (reference sequence). The ends were cut back, 3 bases at V and 0 bases at J, with 12 bases in the middle. CDR3 nucleotides: TGCAGTGCTAGTCTCTTAGGAAGCTCCTACGAGCAGTACTTC. Translating it yields CSASLLGSSYEQYF.

V gene TRBV5-1 combines with J gene TRBJ2-7; the D gene is possibly TRBD1 (5 bases). V was cut by 4 bases and J by 2 bases, with 22 bases left in between. There are 17 residues in the CDR3. CDR1 is SGHRS and CDR2 is YFSETQ in the germline V gene. CDR3 region: CASSRAGINRPTYEQYF. The CDR3 region has the DNA TGCGCCAGCAGCCGAGCAGGAATCAACAGGCCCACCTACGAGCAGTACTTC.

V usage is TRBV20-1 and J usage is TRBJ2-5, with D perhaps TRBD2 (5 bases). This CDR3 is built from 10 residues. Trimming pared 7 bases from V and 5 bases from J, leaving 8 bases between. Germline CDR1 is DFQATT and CDR2 is SNEGSKA (reference sequence). As DNA, the CDR3 is TGCAGTGTGGGAGTTGAGACCCAGTACTTC. Encoded protein: CSVGVETQYF.